This T cell receptor beta chain was profiled in a study of blood T cells in healthy people across ages. It was with a sample-barcoded 5' primer and a J-beta primer mix that a second PCR of roughly 7 to 12 cycles was run. TCRdb re-called the 5' RACE reads through MiXCR, storing one row per CDR3 protein. The sample holds roughly 830,000 distinct CDR3 sequences, about 62% seen once. This clonotype showed up just a few times. Each donor supplied 8 to 10 milliliters of peripheral blood. Looked up from germline, CDR1 is SGHDT and CDR2 is YYEEEE. There are 14 residues in the CDR3. The germline V and J ends were trimmed by 0 bases and 2 bases, with 9 bases remaining between them.

The source is a man younger than 45 in good health. The gene calls are TRBV5-6 and TRBJ2-7; D unresolved. The sequenced material came from blood. Written as DNA, the CDR3 is TGTGCCAGCAGCTTGGAGGCCCTTACCTACGAGCAGTACTTC. This gives the protein CASSLEALTYEQYF.